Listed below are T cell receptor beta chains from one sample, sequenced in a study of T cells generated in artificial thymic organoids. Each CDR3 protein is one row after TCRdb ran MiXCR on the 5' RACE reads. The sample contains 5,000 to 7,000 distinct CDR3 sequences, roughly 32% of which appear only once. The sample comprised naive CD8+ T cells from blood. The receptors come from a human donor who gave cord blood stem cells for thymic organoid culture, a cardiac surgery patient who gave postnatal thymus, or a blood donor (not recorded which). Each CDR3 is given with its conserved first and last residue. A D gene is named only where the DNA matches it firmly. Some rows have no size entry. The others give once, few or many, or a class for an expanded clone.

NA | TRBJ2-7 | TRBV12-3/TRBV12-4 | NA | CASSRTRVGDEQYF | TGTGCCAGCAGTCGCACCAGGGTAGGCGACGAGCAGTACTTC
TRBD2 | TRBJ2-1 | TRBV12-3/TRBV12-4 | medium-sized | CASSLSGGSYNEQFF | TGTGCCAGCAGTTTGAGCGGGGGATCCTACAATGAGCAGTTCTTC
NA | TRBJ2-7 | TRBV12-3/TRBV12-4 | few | CASSLGGVYEQYF | TGTGCCAGCAGTTTGGGCGGGGTCTACGAGCAGTACTTC
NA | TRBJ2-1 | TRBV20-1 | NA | CSARDPYNEQFF | TGCAGTGCTAGAGACCCCTACAATGAGCAGTTCTTC
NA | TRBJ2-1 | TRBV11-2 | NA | CASSLVTVSSYNEQFF | TGTGCCAGCAGCTTAGTTACCGTGAGCTCCTACAATGAGCAGTTCTTC
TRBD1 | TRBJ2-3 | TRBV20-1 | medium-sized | CSARDGTGGTDTQYF | TGCAGTGCTAGAGACGGGACAGGGGGCACAGATACGCAGTATTTT
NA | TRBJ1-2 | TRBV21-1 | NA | CASSKPGREHGYTF | TGTGCCAGCAGCAAACCTGGCAGGGAACATGGCTACACCTTC
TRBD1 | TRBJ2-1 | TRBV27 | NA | CASSSLGQGYDEQFF | TGTGCCAGCAGTTCCTTGGGACAGGGGTATGATGAGCAGTTCTTC
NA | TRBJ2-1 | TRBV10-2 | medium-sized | CASMAQDNYNEQFF | TGCGCCAGCATGGCTCAGGACAATTACAATGAGCAGTTCTTC
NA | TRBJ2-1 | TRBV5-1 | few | CASSLSRVGNEQFF | TGCGCCAGCAGCTTGTCCAGGGTGGGGAATGAGCAGTTCTTC
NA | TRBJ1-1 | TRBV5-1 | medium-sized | CASRVRDTLNTEAFF | TGCGCCAGCAGGGTAAGGGACACCTTGAACACTGAAGCTTTCTTT
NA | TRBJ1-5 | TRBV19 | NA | CASSIKARDNQPQHF | TGTGCCAGTAGTATAAAGGCCAGGGACAATCAGCCCCAGCATTTT
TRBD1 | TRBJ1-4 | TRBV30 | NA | CAWSRQGGEKLFF | TGTGCCTGGAGTAGACAGGGTGGAGAAAAACTGTTTTTT
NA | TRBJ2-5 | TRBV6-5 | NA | CASSYGSVATQYF | TGTGCCAGCAGTTACGGTTCTGTCGCGACCCAGTACTTC
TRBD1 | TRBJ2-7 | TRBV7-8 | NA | CASSQPGTAFGKQYF | TGTGCCAGCAGCCAACCCGGGACAGCCTTCGGAAAGCAGTACTTC
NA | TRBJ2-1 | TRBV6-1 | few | CASSATEYNEQFF | TGTGCCAGCAGTGCTACCGAATACAATGAGCAGTTCTTC
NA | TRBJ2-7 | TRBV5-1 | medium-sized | CASSPSTGLSGQYF | TGCGCCAGCAGCCCCTCTACAGGGCTTTCAGGGCAGTACTTC
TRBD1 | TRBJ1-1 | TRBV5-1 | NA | CASETGGARTEAFF | TGCGCCAGCGAAACAGGGGGCGCGAGGACTGAAGCTTTCTTT
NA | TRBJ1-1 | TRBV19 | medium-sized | CASRLPRRGTEAFF | TGTGCCAGTAGGCTCCCGAGGAGGGGCACTGAAGCTTTCTTT
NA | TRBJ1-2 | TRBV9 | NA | CASSDNRANYGYTF | TGTGCCAGCAGCGATAACAGGGCTAACTATGGCTACACCTTC
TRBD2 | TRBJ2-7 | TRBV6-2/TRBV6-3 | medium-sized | CASIGLAVSYEQYF | TGTGCCAGCATTGGACTAGCGGTCTCCTACGAGCAGTACTTC
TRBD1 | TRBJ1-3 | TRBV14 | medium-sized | CASSRTGFGNTIYF | TGTGCCAGCAGCCGGACAGGGTTTGGAAACACCATATATTTT
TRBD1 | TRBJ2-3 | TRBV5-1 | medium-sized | CASSSGQGADTQYF | TGCGCCAGCAGCTCCGGACAGGGCGCGGATACGCAGTATTTT
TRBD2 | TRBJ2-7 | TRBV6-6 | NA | CASSDRLAGAYEQYF | TGTGCCAGCAGTGACCGACTAGCGGGGGCCTACGAGCAGTACTTC
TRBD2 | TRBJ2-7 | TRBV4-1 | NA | CASSLRTSGNYERYF | TGCGCCAGCAGCCTACGGACTAGCGGAAACTACGAGCGGTACTTC
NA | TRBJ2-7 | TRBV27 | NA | CASSLNGNERYEQYF | TGTGCCAGCAGTTTAAACGGGAATGAGCGCTACGAGCAGTACTTC
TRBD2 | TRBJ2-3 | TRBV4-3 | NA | CASSRGLAGADTQYF | TGCGCCAGCAGCCGCGGACTAGCGGGAGCAGATACGCAGTATTTT
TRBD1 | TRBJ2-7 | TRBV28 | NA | CASSMTGVSYEQYF | TGTGCCAGCAGTATGACAGGGGTCTCCTACGAGCAGTACTTC
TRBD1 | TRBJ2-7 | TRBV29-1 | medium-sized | CSVYGTGKTYEQYF | TGCAGCGTCTACGGGACAGGAAAAACCTACGAGCAGTACTTC